This T cell receptor (beta chain) was captured by sequencing in a study of PD-1 and CTLA-4 blockade in melanoma. Clones were sequenced by immunoSEQ multiplex PCR, and TCRdb holds only the in-frame ones, with some missing. The table lists about 16,000 clones, about 71% of them singletons. CDR1 is SSHAT, CDR2 FNYEAQ, per germline (reference sequence). Trimming at V came to 2 bases and at J to 4 bases, leaving 7 bases not matched to a gene. CDR3 length: 17 amino acids. The V and J genes are TRBV7-7 and TRBJ2-2; 10 bases are shared with TRBD2. The TCR comes from a human donor with melanoma. Sequenced here: CD8+ T cells from peripheral blood, sampled from a patient given anti-PD-1 treatment. The CDR3 here is CASSLLAGVRGTGELFF. Here the CDR3 DNA reads TGTGCCAGCAGCTTACTAGCGGGAGTACGCGGCACCGGGGAGCTGTTTTTT.